The 30 T cell receptor beta chains reported below all come from one sample, sequenced in a study of T cell clonality in common variable immunodeficiency. No antigen is known for these receptors. Study findings and constraints: Fewer deletions and N-nucleotide insertions were reportedly seen in common variable immunodeficiency TCR beta sequences.

Only in-frame clones appear in the TCRdb table, and some are missing; sequencing was by immunoSEQ multiplex PCR. This sample comprises almost 20,000 clones, none seen once only. The source material was peripheral blood mononuclear cells. The source of these receptors is a human donor with common variable immunodeficiency.

In its sample, this clone was seen a few times. Read data end 3 residues before the CDR3 end; the end is taken from the germline J gene. The chain links TRBV7-2 to TRBJ2-5; D ambiguous. The germline V and J ends were trimmed by 0 bases and 1 base, with 9 bases remaining between them. CDR3 length: 15 residues. Per germline, CDR1 SGHTA and CDR2 FQGNSA. The sequenced part of the CDR3 DNA is TGTGCCAGCAGCTTAGCGGGCAGAGGCCAAGAGACC. As protein: CASSLAGRGQET. The entire CDR3 is CASSLAGRGQETQYF.

This clone was counted between two and nine times. Read coverage stops 3 residues before the CDR3 terminus; the germline J gene supplies the remainder. This chain uses TRBV5-1 with TRBJ2-5; D possibly corresponds to TRBD2 (6 bases). Germline lookup yields CDR1 SGHRS and CDR2 YFSETQ. V lost 4 bases and J lost 4, with 14 bases in between. The CDR3 sequence is 14 residues long. CDR3 sequence reads: CASSIPGGGETQYF. The part of the CDR3 DNA that was read is TGCGCCAGCAGCATCCCCGGGGGAGGAGAGACC.

On this clone: The read halts 3 residues ahead of the CDR3 end, with the missing end drawn from the germline J gene. The chain couples TRBV30 to TRBJ2-7, with D possibly being TRBD2 (6 bases). This CDR3 contains 13 residues. Germline V CDR1 and CDR2: GTSNPN, SVGIG (reference sequence). V gave up 2 bases and J gave up 4 bases, with 12 bases separating them. The CDR3 loop is CAWSLGGLYEQYF. CDR3 DNA (partial): TGTGCCTGGAGTTTGGGGGGACTTTACGAG.

A few counts support this clone. Coverage ceases 3 residues before the CDR3 finishes, and the germline J gene fills in the end. The rearrangement links TRBV7-2 to TRBJ1-6; 7 positions agree with TRBD1. The germline gives CDR1 SGHTA, CDR2 FQGNSA. After removal of 7 bases from V and 4 bases from J, the junction contained 7 bases not matched to a gene. The CDR3 loop spans 15 amino acids. CDR3 DNA (partial): TGTGCCAGCACGGTGGGACAGCTTTATAATTCACCC. It codes for CASTVGQLYNSP. The full CDR3 protein is CASTVGQLYNSPLHF.

This clone was counted a few times. The read comes to an end 3 residues before the CDR3 does, leaving the germline J gene to fill in the end. The chain recombines TRBV7-2 with TRBJ1-6, with D maybe TRBD1 (6 bases). Germline-derived CDR1 and CDR2 are SGHTA and FQGNSA. CDR3 size: 15 residues. V gave up 5 bases and J gave up 4 bases, with 12 bases separating them. CDR3 bases read: TGTGCCAGCAGCCTACAGGGTTTTTATAATTCACCC. It yields the protein CASSLQGFYNSP. The complete CDR3 reads CASSLQGFYNSPLHF.

As for this clone: Sequencing ends 3 residues short of the CDR3 end; the germline J gene provides the rest. The chain links TRBV18 to TRBJ1-2; D uncertain. The CDR3 contains 16 residues. Trimming stripped 3 bases from V and 4 bases from J, with 18 bases between. Germline-derived CDR1 and CDR2 are KGHSH and LQKENI. The covered CDR3 bases are TGTGCCAGCTCACCGAGTTCCCCCAGGTCCATCTATGGC. It codes for CASSPSSPRSIYG. The whole CDR3 is CASSPSSPRSIYGYTF.

To note about this clone: With the read ending 3 residues before the CDR3 end, the germline J gene is used to fill in that end. The rearrangement links TRBV5-1 to TRBJ1-4; 7 bases line up with TRBD1. The V segment lost 0 bases and the J segment 7 bases; nucleotides outside the gene matches: 9. The CDR3 length is 16 residues. Per germline, CDR1 SGHRS and CDR2 YFSETQ. The CDR3 is CASSLADWQGGEKLFF. CDR3 DNA (partial): TGCGCCAGCAGCTTGGCCGATTGGCAGGGGGGTGAAAAA.

This clone showed up just a few times. The read gets to within 3 residues of the CDR3 end, and the germline J gene fills in the rest. The chain couples TRBV7-2 to TRBJ2-7; 9 bases map to TRBD2. V trimming: 5 bases; J trimming: 0 bases; junction bases outside the gene matches: 5. This CDR3 spans 15 amino acids. Germline values: CDR1 SGHTA, CDR2 FQGNSA. Incomplete CDR3 DNA: TGTGCCAGCAGCACTGGACTAGCGAGCTCCTACGAG. As protein: CASSTGLASSYE. The complete CDR3 sequence is CASSTGLASSYEQYF.

This clone was seen a few times. The CDR3 goes on 3 residues after the read ends, and that part is filled in from the germline J gene. This chain connects TRBV6-2 or TRBV6-3 to TRBJ2-7, with TRBD1 matching 9 bases. CDR3 length: 13 amino acids. V shed 6 bases and J 2 bases; nucleotides not matched to a gene: 2. Germline V gene data show CDR1 as MNHEY and CDR2 as SVGEGT. The CDR3 DNA, read in part, is TGTGCCAGCAGGCGACAGGGGGCCTACGAG. This sequence encodes CASRRQGAYE. The whole CDR3 is CASRRQGAYEQYF.

Concerning this clone: The read finishes 3 residues shy of the CDR3 end, and the germline J gene is used to complete it. The chain couples TRBV19 to TRBJ2-2, with TRBD2 as a possible D gene (5 bases). Germline CDR1 reads LNHDA; CDR2 reads SQIVND (reference sequence). The germline V and J ends were trimmed by 2 bases and 6 bases, with 10 bases remaining between them. This CDR3 contains 14 residues. CDR3 bases read: TGTGCCAGTAGTATAACCGGGGTTGCCGGGGAG. Amino acids: CASSITGVAGE. The whole CDR3 sequence reads CASSITGVAGELFF.

CDR3 in amino acids: CASSLGRGQPQHF. The DNA read from the CDR3 is TGTGCCAGCAGCTTGGGGAGGGGGCAGCCC. This rearrangement joins TRBV7-2 to TRBJ1-5; D possibly corresponds to TRBD1 (6 bases). The DNA ends 3 residues before the CDR3 does, and the rest of the CDR3 is filled in from the germline J gene. The CDR3 has 13 amino acids. The germline V and J ends were trimmed by 3 bases and 7 bases, with 10 bases remaining between them. Germline loops: CDR1 SGHTA, CDR2 FQGNSA.

The covered CDR3 bases are TGTGCCAGCTCACCACCCGTCCCGAATCAGCCC. The encoded protein is CASSPPVPNQP. The CDR3 in full is CASSPPVPNQPQHF. This sequence joins TRBV18 and TRBJ1-5; D is uncertain. The read ends 3 residues before the CDR3 terminus; that terminus is restored from the germline J gene. This CDR3 is 14 amino acids long. Trimming removed 0 bases at V and 4 bases at J, with 7 bases between. The V gene's germline CDR1 is KGHSH and CDR2 LQKENI.

This clone was detected a few times. The CDR3 loop reads CASSSEGLKTQYF. The CDR3 DNA, read in part, is TGTGCCAGCAGCTCGGAGGGCCTAAAGACC. The chain joins TRBV6-2 or TRBV6-3 to TRBJ2-5, with D tentatively TRBD2 (6 bases). The read terminates 3 residues before the CDR3 end, so the remaining end is supplied by the germline J gene. Between the trimmed V and J ends, which lost 6 bases and 6 bases, there was a span of 14 bases. Germline V lookup: CDR1 MNHEY, CDR2 SVGEGT. The CDR3 length is 13 residues.

Of note for this clone: The read comes to an end 3 residues before the CDR3 does, leaving the germline J gene to fill in the end. The V gene is TRBV7-2, the J gene TRBJ2-7; 8 bases match TRBD2. This CDR3 spans 15 amino acids. J lost 2 bases, V lost 1 base, and 4 bases had no gene match. The germline CDR1 and CDR2 sequences are SGHTA and FQGNSA. The CDR3: CASSLGAGVPYEQYF. The part of the CDR3 DNA that was read is TGTGCCAGCAGCTTAGGAGCGGGAGTGCCCTACGAG.

This clone was observed a handful of times. The read terminates 3 residues before the CDR3 end, so the remaining end is supplied by the germline J gene. The chain recombines TRBV29-1 with TRBJ2-7; 10 nucleotides agree with TRBD1. CDR3 size: 13 residues. Trimming removed 3 bases from V and 4 bases from J; junction bases left unmatched: 3. Looked up from germline, CDR1 is SQVTM and CDR2 is ANQGSEA. The DNA read from the CDR3 is TGCAGCGTTGAGGACAGGGGGGGATACGAG. It yields the protein CSVEDRGGYE. The entire CDR3 reads CSVEDRGGYEQYF.

This clone was seen only a few times. The observed sequence ends 3 residues before the CDR3 terminus, with the missing tail filled in from the germline J gene. This chain uses TRBV19 with TRBJ2-1, with D perhaps TRBD2 (5 bases). The CDR3 runs to 15 residues. With 5 bases removed from V and 8 bases from J, the gap between germline ends came to 19 bases. The germline V gene encodes CDR1 LNHDA and CDR2 SQIVND (reference sequence). Partial CDR3 DNA: TGTGCCAGTAGTCGATCAGGCGGGCCTTGGGATGAG. Encoded protein: CASSRSGGPWDE. The whole CDR3 protein is CASSRSGGPWDEQFF.

There are a few counts of this clone. The read terminates 3 residues before the CDR3 end, so the remaining end is supplied by the germline J gene. The chain carries TRBV25-1 and TRBJ1-2; no clear D. From germline, CDR1 is MGHDK and CDR2 SYGVNS. Trimming shortened V by 4 bases and J by 7 bases, and 10 bases separated the two germline ends. The CDR3 covers 12 residues. The sequenced part of the CDR3 DNA is TGTGCCAGCAGTGTAGCGGGATTTGGC. It yields the protein CASSVAGFG. The entire CDR3 sequence reads CASSVAGFGYTF.

This clone has just a few counts. The read gets to within 3 residues of the CDR3 end, and the germline J gene fills in the rest. The chain uses TRBV18 and TRBJ1-5; TRBD1 matches 8 bases. The V gene's germline CDR1 is KGHSH and CDR2 LQKENI. V gave up 0 bases and J gave up 9 bases; unmatched junction bases: 7. This CDR3 contains 15 residues. CDR3 protein: CASSPPDREGGPQHF. The part of the CDR3 DNA that was read is TGTGCCAGCTCACCACCGGACAGGGAAGGGGGGCCC.

About this clone itself: A junction boundary mismatches the germline segment, possibly from a read error. The read halts 3 residues ahead of the CDR3 end, with the missing end drawn from the germline J gene. J is TRBJ2-5 and V is TRBV7-9; tentatively, D is TRBD2 (5 bases). CDR3 length: 11 residues. The V gene's germline CDR1 is SEHNR and CDR2 FQNEAQ (reference sequence). CDR3 DNA, as far as it was read: TGTTCCAGCAGCGCGGGAGAGACC. This sequence encodes CSSSAGET. The whole CDR3 sequence is CSSSAGETQYF.

Worth noting for this clone: The missing CDR3 end, 3 residues past where the read stops, is filled in from the germline J gene. V is TRBV7-7 and J is TRBJ2-1; 10 bases agree with TRBD2. The junction had 10 bases not matched to a gene; V was cut back by 5 bases and J by 9 bases. Germline V gene lookup returns CDR1 SSHAT and CDR2 FNYEAQ (reference sequence). CDR3 length equals 15 residues. The CDR3 is CASSLSAGGPGEQFF. CDR3 DNA, as far as it was read: TGTGCCAGCAGCCTCTCAGCGGGGGGGCCGGGTGAG.

Comment on this clone: The read ends 3 residues before the CDR3 terminus; that terminus is restored from the germline J gene. V and J are TRBV18 and TRBJ2-5; 8 bases map to TRBD1. The germline V gene has CDR1 KGHSH and CDR2 LQKENI. CDR3 size: 15 residues. With 0 bases clipped from V and 6 bases from J, the junction kept 6 bases outside the gene matches. This CDR3 reads CASSPPIGQGKTQYF. The DNA read from the CDR3 is TGTGCCAGCTCACCACCTATCGGACAGGGAAAGACC.

This clone came up a few times. The read terminates 3 residues before the CDR3 end, so the remaining end is supplied by the germline J gene. The chain couples TRBV18 to TRBJ2-1; 9 bases are a match to TRBD1. The CDR3 is 17 residues long. Unmatched junction bases numbered 6, after V lost 3 bases and J lost 0 bases. Germline CDR1 is KGHSH and CDR2 is LQKENI. CDR3 protein: CASSPQTGGGSYNEQFF. CDR3 DNA, as far as it was read: TGTGCCAGCTCACCTCAAACAGGGGGCGGCTCCTACAATGAG.

This clone was counted a few times. The DNA ends 3 residues before the CDR3 does, and the rest of the CDR3 is filled in from the germline J gene. V and J are TRBV7-2 and TRBJ2-1; 8 bases are a match to TRBD2. The CDR3 sequence is 15 residues long. CDR1 and CDR2 from the germline V gene are SGHTA and FQGNSA. The V and J ends lost 5 bases and 9 bases, in that order; junction bases with no gene match: 12. The CDR3 here is CASSPGGAGVTEQFF. The covered CDR3 bases are TGTGCCAGCAGCCCTGGGGGAGCGGGAGTTACTGAG.

Of note for this clone: The DNA ends 3 residues before the CDR3 does, and the rest of the CDR3 is filled in from the germline J gene. This chain uses TRBV2 with TRBJ2-5, with TRBD1 as a possible D gene (6 bases). Trimming removed 7 bases at V and 0 bases at J, with 15 bases between. Germline V gene lookup returns CDR1 SNHLY and CDR2 FYNNEI. This CDR3 has 15 amino acids. CDR3 amino acids: CASNRRDTYQETQYF. Partial CDR3 DNA: TGTGCCAGCAACCGCCGGGACACATACCAAGAGACC. The variable domain in full, completed from reference TRBV2 and TRBJ2-5, reads EPEVTQTPSHQVTQMGQEVILRCVPISNHLYFYWYRQILGQKVEFLVSFYNNEISEKSEIFDDQFSVERPDGSNFTLKIRSTKLEDSAMYFCASNRRDTYQETQYFGPGTRLLVL.

Worth noting for this clone: From the germline J gene comes the end of the CDR3, since the read stops 3 residues before it. The chain joins TRBV19 to TRBJ1-5; no definite D call. This CDR3 is built from 13 residues. Trimming took 9 bases from V and 5 from J, leaving 14 bases between them. Germline CDR1 and CDR2: LNHDA and SQIVND (reference sequence). The CDR3 sequence: CASGAYWDQPQHF. The sequenced CDR3 bases are TGTGCCAGCGGAGCGTACTGGGATCAGCCC.

This clone was seen a few times. From the germline J gene comes the end of the CDR3, since the read stops 3 residues before it. The V and J genes are TRBV30 and TRBJ2-2; D unclear. With 4 bases removed from V and 4 bases from J, the gap between germline ends came to 10 bases. This CDR3 comprises 13 residues. Germline CDR1 GTSNPN, CDR2 SVGIG (reference sequence). The CDR3 region is CAWTVRTTGELFF. Partial CDR3 DNA: TGTGCCTGGACAGTTCGTACCACCGGGGAG.

In this sample, this clone turned up a few times. Read sequence stops 3 residues before the CDR3 end, and the germline J gene provides the missing end. The chain has TRBV7-6 and TRBJ2-1; 9 positions agree with TRBD1. The CDR3 is made up of 15 amino acids. The V segment lost 6 bases and the J segment 5 bases; nucleotides outside the gene matches: 8. CDR1 and CDR2 (germline): SGHVS, FNYEAQ. The CDR3 spells CASSPSGQGHNEQFF. CDR3 bases read: TGTGCCAGCAGTCCCTCCGGACAGGGGCACAATGAG.

This clone appeared a few times. The read ends 3 residues before the CDR3 terminus; that terminus is restored from the germline J gene. The chain is built from TRBV19 and TRBJ1-6; D is undetermined. Germline V lookup: CDR1 LNHDA, CDR2 SQIVND (reference sequence). With 5 bases removed from V and 6 bases from J, the gap between germline ends came to 14 bases. The CDR3 covers 15 residues. The sequenced CDR3 bases are TGTGCCAGTAGTGAGAGACCAGCGTCTAATTCACCC. It translates to CASSERPASNSP. The whole CDR3 reads CASSERPASNSPLHF.

This clone was found a few times. The read ends 3 residues shy of where the CDR3 ends; the end is completed using the germline J gene. This chain links TRBV19 with TRBJ1-1; tentatively, D is TRBD1 (5 bases). This CDR3 is built from 15 residues. Germline V gene lookup returns CDR1 LNHDA and CDR2 SQIVND (reference sequence). The germline V and J ends were trimmed by 2 bases and 5 bases, with 15 bases remaining between them. Partial CDR3 DNA: TGTGCCAGTAGTATAAGGGGCAGAGAATGGACTGAA. Translated, it gives CASSIRGREWTE. The full CDR3 protein is CASSIRGREWTEAFF.

This clone occurred a few times. The read is 3 residues too short to cover the CDR3 end, so that end is filled in from the germline J gene. This chain connects TRBV18 to TRBJ2-5; no reliable D call. The germline V and J ends were trimmed by 0 bases and 1 base, with 9 bases remaining between them. The CDR3 runs 15 residues. Germline V lookup: CDR1 KGHSH, CDR2 LQKENI. CDR3 bases read: TGTGCCAGCTCACCACCTGGGCAGTTCCAAGAGACC. As protein: CASSPPGQFQET. The entire CDR3 sequence reads CASSPPGQFQETQYF.